This T cell receptor beta chain was sequenced for a study of cytomegalovirus exposure and HLA in healthy donors. Study details: In an earlier analysis, some 110 million unique TCR beta sequences were found from approximately 190 million T cells.

Broader study findings: Trimming of TCR beta V- and J-genes showed a link, identified in a later analysis, to a missense DCLRE1C variant. Common viral pathogens (according to a later analysis) appeared linked to several of the most significant clusters. Relative to the approximately 670-donor mean, N-insertions were reportedly fewer in an Asian-associated ancestry cluster in a later analysis.

As to this clone: No antigen is known for it.

13 Jbeta primers and 60 Vbeta primers were used for the PCR. Libraries were prepared by immunoSEQ multiplex PCR; TCRdb keeps only in-frame clonotypes and omits some of them. The data show about 210,000 clones, with roughly 90% seen just once and around 0.3% held by the top ten. V trimming: 7 bases; J trimming: 2 bases; junction bases outside the gene matches: 10. CDR3 length equals 15 residues. Germline V gives CDR1 SQVTM, CDR2 ANQGSEA. This TCR came from a woman aged 25 to 39 in good health and CMV-seronegative. The chain joins TRBV29-1 to TRBJ2-7, with 11 bases lining up with TRBD2. The sample was PBMCs. The CDR3 is CSAGTSGETAYEQYF. As DNA, the CDR3 is TGCAGCGCTGGGACTAGCGGCGAAACTGCCTACGAGCAGTACTTC.